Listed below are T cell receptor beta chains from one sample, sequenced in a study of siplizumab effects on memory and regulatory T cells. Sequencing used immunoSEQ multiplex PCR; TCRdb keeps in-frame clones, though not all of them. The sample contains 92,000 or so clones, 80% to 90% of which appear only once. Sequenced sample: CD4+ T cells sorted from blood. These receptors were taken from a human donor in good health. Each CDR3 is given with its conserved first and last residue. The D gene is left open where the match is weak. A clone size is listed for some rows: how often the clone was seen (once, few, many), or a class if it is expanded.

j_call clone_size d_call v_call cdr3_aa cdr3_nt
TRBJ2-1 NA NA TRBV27 CASSFGRADSEQFF TGTGCCAGCAGTTTTGGAAGAGCAGATTCAGAGCAGTTCTTC
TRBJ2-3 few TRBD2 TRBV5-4 CASSRGPAGAGTDTQYF TGTGCCAGCAGCCGTGGCCCAGCGGGAGCAGGCACAGATACGCAGTATTTT
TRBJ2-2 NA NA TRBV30 CAWSVLGQGSGELFF TGTGCCTGGAGTGTACTCGGGCAGGGGTCCGGGGAGCTGTTTTTT
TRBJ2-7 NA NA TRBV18 CASSPPTRWGAEQYF TGTGCCAGCTCACCCCCCACCAGGTGGGGGGCCGAGCAGTACTTC
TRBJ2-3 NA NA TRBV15 CATSRDASTDTQYF TGTGCCACCAGCAGAGATGCAAGCACAGATACGCAGTATTTT
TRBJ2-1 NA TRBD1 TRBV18 CASSRQGTGNSYNEQFF TGTGCCAGCTCACGACAGGGCACCGGGAACTCCTACAATGAGCAGTTCTTC
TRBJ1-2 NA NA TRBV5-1 CASSLEITRDYGYTF TGCGCCAGCAGCTTGGAAATAACCCGAGACTATGGCTACACCTTC
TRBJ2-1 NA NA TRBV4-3 CASSQPVGSYNEQFF TGCGCCAGCAGCCAGCCAGTAGGATCCTACAATGAGCAGTTCTTC
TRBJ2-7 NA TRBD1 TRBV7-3 CASSPSQGASYEQYF TGTGCCAGCAGCCCTAGTCAGGGGGCCTCCTACGAGCAGTACTTC
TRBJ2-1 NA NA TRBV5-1 CASSLGLNEQFF TGCGCCAGCAGCTTGGGACTTAATGAGCAGTTCTTC
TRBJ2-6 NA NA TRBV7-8 CASQGGRVGANVLTF TGTGCCAGCCAGGGGGGCAGGGTTGGGGCCAACGTCCTGACTTTC
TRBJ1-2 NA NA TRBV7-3 CASSFGTTGYTF TGTGCCAGCAGCTTCGGAACAACCGGCTACACCTTC
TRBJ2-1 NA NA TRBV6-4 CASSDGRNNEQFF TGTGCCAGCAGTGATGGACGTAATAATGAGCAGTTCTTC
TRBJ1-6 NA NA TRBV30 CAWSPIIQRANSPLHF TGTGCCTGGAGCCCTATTATACAGCGCGCCAACTCACCCCTCCACTTT
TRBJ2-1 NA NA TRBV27 CASSLGLSSYNEQFF TGTGCCAGCAGTTTAGGATTGAGCTCCTACAATGAGCAGTTCTTC
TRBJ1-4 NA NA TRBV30 CAWRPRNEKLFF TGTGCCTGGAGGCCGAGGAATGAAAAACTGTTTTTT
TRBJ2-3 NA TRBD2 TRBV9 CASSGGLALLTDTQYF TGTGCCAGCAGCGGCGGACTAGCGCTACTCACAGATACGCAGTATTTT
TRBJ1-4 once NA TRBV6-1 CASHLSTNEKLFF TGTGCCAGCCACTTATCAACTAATGAAAAACTGTTTTTT
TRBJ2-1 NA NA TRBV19 CASSLQALLRNEQFF TGTGCCAGTAGTTTACAGGCCTTGCTTCGCAATGAGCAGTTCTTC
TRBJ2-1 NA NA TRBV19 CASSILRGNEQFF TGTGCCAGTAGTATTCTCAGGGGCAATGAGCAGTTCTTC
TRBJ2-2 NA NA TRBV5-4 CASSLAGRERGGELFF TGTGCCAGCAGCTTGGCCGGCAGGGAGAGGGGCGGGGAGCTGTTTTTT
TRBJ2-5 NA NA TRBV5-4 CASSLGLTQETQYF TGTGCCAGCAGCTTGGGACTCACCCAAGAGACCCAGTACTTC
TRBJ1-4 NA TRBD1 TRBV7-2 CASSSRQGVSGEKLFF TGTGCCAGCAGCTCGAGACAGGGGGTGTCTGGTGAAAAACTGTTTTTT
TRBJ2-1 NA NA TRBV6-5 CASSRTGAPLDEQFF TGTGCCAGCAGTAGAACTGGGGCTCCTCTGGATGAGCAGTTCTTC
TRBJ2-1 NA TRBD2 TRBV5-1 CASSLGGLAASEQFF TGCGCCAGCAGCTTGGGGGGACTAGCGGCTTCTGAGCAGTTCTTC
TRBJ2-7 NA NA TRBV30 CAWSGRFEQYF TGTGCCTGGAGTGGGAGATTCGAGCAGTACTTC
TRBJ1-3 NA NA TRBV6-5 CASSLESPDSGNTIYF TGTGCCAGCAGTTTAGAATCGCCCGACTCTGGAAACACCATATATTTT
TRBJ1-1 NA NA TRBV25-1 CASSVRENTEAFF TGTGCCAGCAGTGTAAGGGAGAACACTGAAGCTTTCTTT
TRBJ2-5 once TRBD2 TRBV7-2 CASSPGASGRGPQETQYF TGTGCCAGCAGCCCGGGCGCTAGCGGGAGAGGCCCTCAAGAGACCCAGTACTTC
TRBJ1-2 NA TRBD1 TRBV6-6 CASSYSMWGQGVGYTF TGTGCCAGCAGTTACTCGATGTGGGGACAGGGGGTTGGCTACACCTTC
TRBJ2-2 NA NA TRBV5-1 CASSLAGTGELFF TGCGCCAGCAGCTTGGCCGGCACCGGGGAGCTGTTTTTT
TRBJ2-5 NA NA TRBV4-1 CASSQDFRTQETQYF TGCGCCAGCAGCCAAGATTTTCGGACACAAGAGACCCAGTACTTC
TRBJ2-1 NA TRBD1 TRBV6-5 CASSPPGQGAHEQFF TGTGCCAGCAGTCCTCCGGGACAGGGGGCCCATGAGCAGTTCTTC
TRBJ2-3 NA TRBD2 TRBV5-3 CARSPPSQRETDTQYF TGTGCCAGAAGTCCACCCAGCCAGCGGGAGACAGATACGCAGTATTTT
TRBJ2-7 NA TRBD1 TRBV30 CARGGQGAHEQYF TGTGCCCGGGGGGGACAGGGGGCCCACGAGCAGTACTTC
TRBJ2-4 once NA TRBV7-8 CASSLAEPRRAKNIQYF TGTGCCAGCAGCTTAGCCGAACCGAGGAGGGCCAAAAACATTCAGTACTTC
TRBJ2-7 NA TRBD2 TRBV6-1 CASSSRGGSYEQYF TGTGCCAGCAGTTCCCGCGGGGGGTCCTACGAGCAGTACTTC
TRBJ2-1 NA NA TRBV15 CATSRGGPRGYNEQFF TGTGCCACCAGCAGAGGGGGACCCAGAGGTTACAATGAGCAGTTCTTC
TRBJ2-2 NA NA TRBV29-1 CSVDGTNTGELFF TGCAGCGTTGACGGGACTAACACCGGGGAGCTGTTTTTT